Below, 3 T cell receptor beta chains from the same sample are listed, as sequenced in a study of graft-versus-host responses after intestinal transplantation. Processed graft tissue released its intraepithelial and lamina propria lymphocytes. The table came from immunoSEQ multiplex PCR; TCRdb's copy has only in-frame clones and leaves some out. Here the sample spans roughly 16,000 clones, around three fifths being singletons. The sample was ileum tissue, taken 524 days after transplant. These receptors originate from a human patient who received an intestinal transplant, so some T cells may come from the graft donor.

The chain links TRBV7-9 to TRBJ1-2; TRBD1 agrees at 8 bases. This CDR3 has 15 amino acids. Germline V lookup: CDR1 SEHNR, CDR2 FQNEAQ (reference sequence). With 1 base clipped from V and 5 bases from J, the junction kept 6 bases outside the gene matches. CDR3 sequence reads: CASSLVDRADYGYTF. CDR3 coding DNA: TGTGCCAGCAGCTTAGTGGACAGGGCCGATTATGGCTACACCTTC.

This clone has more than one count but fewer than ten. The rearrangement joins TRBV7-6 to TRBJ1-6; 10 nucleotides line up with TRBD1. The CDR3 is 14 amino acids. Germline loops: CDR1 SGHVS, CDR2 FNYEAQ. V was pared by 5 bases and J by 10 bases, with 5 bases of the junction left unmatched. CDR3 amino acids: CASSVGQGDSPLHF. The CDR3 DNA sequence: TGTGCCAGCAGCGTCGGACAGGGGGACTCACCCCTCCACTTT.

V usage is TRBV10-3 and J usage is TRBJ2-3; TRBD2 aligns across 9 bases. In germline, CDR1 is ENHRY, CDR2 SYGVKD. This CDR3 spans 14 amino acids. V lost 9 bases and J lost 3; bases outside the gene matches: 7. The CDR3 here is CAIASGGRTDTQYF. CDR3 nucleotide sequence: TGTGCCATAGCAAGCGGGGGGAGGACAGATACGCAGTATTTT.